The rows below give T cell receptor beta chains drawn from one sample of a study of blood T cell repertoires in COVID-19. The method was immunoSEQ multiplex PCR; TCRdb's version includes in-frame clones alone and lacks a portion of them. The repertoire holds approximately 390,000 clones, about 87% seen once, with under 3% in the top ten. The sequenced sample consisted of peripheral blood. Receptors originate from an older woman with COVID-19, enrolled during active disease. Each CDR3 is given with its conserved first and last residue. A D gene is named only where the DNA matches it firmly. The size field is filled for only some rows; it gives once, few, many or a size class.

TRBD2 | TRBJ2-1 | TRBV7-9 | . | CASSLAASGTYNEQFF | TGTGCCAGCAGCTTAGCGGCTAGCGGGACCTACAATGAGCAGTTCTTC
. | TRBJ1-1 | TRBV25-1 | . | CATSGGGWLPNTEAFF | TGTGCCACCTCCGGGGGGGGTTGGCTCCCGAACACTGAAGCTTTCTTT
. | TRBJ1-2 | TRBV28 | . | CASSLSEPGYTF | TGTGCCAGCAGTTTATCCGAGCCTGGCTACACCTTC
. | TRBJ1-1 | TRBV29-1 | . | CSVGQYMNTEAFF | TGCAGCGTCGGACAGTACATGAACACTGAAGCTTTCTTT
. | TRBJ1-6 | TRBV6-5 | . | CASSYSTRNSPLHF | TGTGCCAGCAGTTACTCGACTAGGAATTCACCCCTCCACTTT
TRBD1 | TRBJ2-5 | TRBV5-4 | . | CASSLPGGVSETQYF | TGTGCCAGCAGCTTGCCAGGGGGCGTTTCGGAGACCCAGTACTTC
TRBD2 | TRBJ2-1 | TRBV15 | . | CATSRGFGGLYNEQFF | TGTGCCACCAGCAGAGGCTTCGGGGGGTTATACAATGAGCAGTTCTTC
TRBD1 | TRBJ1-2 | TRBV7-9 | once | CASRGQNYGYTF | TGTGCCAGCAGGGGACAGAACTATGGCTACACCTTC
TRBD1 | TRBJ2-7 | TRBV5-1 | . | CASSKQGAREQYF | TGCGCCAGCAGCAAACAGGGGGCGCGGGAGCAGTACTTC
. | TRBJ2-3 | TRBV7-7 | once | CASSSETTPSTDTQYF | TGTGCCAGCAGCTCTGAGACAACCCCTAGCACAGATACGCAGTATTTT
. | TRBJ2-7 | TRBV5-4 | . | CASSLLDEQYF | TGTGCCAGCAGCTTGCTCGACGAGCAGTACTTC
. | TRBJ1-3 | TRBV7-9 | . | CASSWLGANSGNTIYF | TGTGCCAGCAGCTGGTTGGGCGCCAACTCTGGAAACACCATATATTTT
TRBD1 | TRBJ2-1 | TRBV7-6 | . | CASSSSPGQGYNEQFF | TGTGCCAGCAGCTCGTCTCCGGGACAGGGGTACAATGAGCAGTTCTTC
. | TRBJ1-4 | TRBV28 | . | CASSQSRSTIRATNEKLFF | TGTGCCAGCAGTCAGAGTCGTTCCACCATCAGGGCAACTAATGAAAAACTGTTTTTT
TRBD1 | TRBJ2-2 | TRBV3-1/TRBV3-2 | . | CASSDRDRVTGELFF | TGTGCCAGCAGCGACCGGGACAGGGTGACCGGGGAGCTGTTTTTT
TRBD1 | TRBJ1-2 | TRBV7-8 | . | CASSLGQGKLGYGYTF | TGTGCCAGCAGCTTGGGACAGGGGAAGTTAGGTTATGGCTACACCTTC
. | TRBJ1-6 | TRBV5-1 | once | CASSLERDSPLHF | TGCGCCAGCAGCTTGGAACGGGATTCACCCCTCCACTTT
. | TRBJ1-3 | TRBV5-1 | . | CASSASRGDLSGNTIYF | TGCGCCAGCAGCGCCAGCAGGGGAGACCTCTCTGGAAACACCATATATTTT
TRBD2 | TRBJ2-7 | TRBV15 | . | CATSSQRGGSYEQYF | TGTGCCACCAGCTCTCAGCGGGGGGGCTCCTACGAGCAGTACTTC
. | TRBJ1-1 | TRBV3-1/TRBV3-2 | . | CASSPWGREAFF | TGTGCCAGCAGCCCCTGGGGCAGGGAAGCTTTCTTT
TRBD2 | TRBJ2-1 | TRBV3-1/TRBV3-2 | . | CASSQRTSGGVDEQFF | TGTGCCAGCAGCCAACGGACTAGCGGGGGGGTGGATGAGCAGTTCTTC
. | TRBJ2-5 | TRBV7-3 | . | CASSLTGHLQETQYF | TGTGCCAGCAGCTTAACGGGACACCTCCAAGAGACCCAGTACTTC
. | TRBJ1-1 | TRBV11-3 | . | CASSLERYTEAFF | TGTGCCAGCAGCTTAGAGCGTTACACTGAAGCTTTCTTT
. | TRBJ1-3 | TRBV7-3 | . | CASSLDSGPGNTIYF | TGTGCCAGCAGCTTAGATTCGGGTCCTGGAAACACCATATATTTT
. | TRBJ1-5 | TRBV28 | . | CASRGHLISNQPQHF | TGTGCCAGCAGGGGACACCTGATTAGCAATCAGCCCCAGCATTTT
. | TRBJ1-2 | TRBV19 | . | CASSVQGVEYGYTF | TGTGCCAGTAGTGTACAGGGTGTTGAGTATGGCTACACCTTC
TRBD1 | TRBJ2-3 | TRBV5-4 | . | CASSLGQGENTQYF | TGTGCCAGCAGCTTGGGACAGGGGGAGAATACGCAGTATTTT
. | TRBJ2-1 | TRBV6-4 | . | CASSDEVTNSYNEQFF | TGTGCCAGCAGTGATGAGGTAACCAACTCCTACAATGAGCAGTTCTTC
. | TRBJ2-3 | TRBV5-1 | once | CASSLVGATDTQYF | TGCGCCAGCAGCTTAGTGGGAGCCACAGATACGCAGTATTTT
. | TRBJ2-7 | TRBV4-2 | . | CASSQAPQGPYTYEQYF | TGTGCCAGCAGCCAAGCACCCCAGGGGCCGTATACCTACGAGCAGTACTTC
TRBD2 | TRBJ2-5 | TRBV5-1 | once | CASSNGLAGVETQYF | TGCGCCAGCAGCAACGGACTAGCGGGGGTAGAGACCCAGTACTTC
. | TRBJ1-1 | TRBV30 | . | CAWSVQRGTEAFF | TGTGCCTGGAGTGTACAACGGGGCACTGAAGCTTTCTTT
TRBD2 | TRBJ2-1 | TRBV5-1 | . | CASTPTSGAYNEQFF | TGCGCCAGCACCCCCACTAGCGGGGCCTACAATGAGCAGTTCTTC
. | TRBJ1-2 | TRBV2 | once | CASSPDGYYGYTF | TGTGCCAGCAGCCCCGACGGGTACTATGGCTACACCTTC
. | TRBJ1-2 | TRBV11-1 | once | CASSLSTGSYGYTF | TGTGCCAGCAGCTTGTCAACAGGTAGCTATGGCTACACCTTC
. | TRBJ2-7 | TRBV7-2 | . | CASSLGWSEQYF | TGTGCCAGCAGCTTAGGGTGGAGCGAGCAGTACTTC
. | TRBJ1-1 | TRBV18 | . | CASSTAGSTEAFF | TGTGCCAGCTCTACCGCGGGGAGCACTGAAGCTTTCTTT
. | TRBJ1-2 | TRBV15 | . | CATSRANYGYTF | TGTGCCACCAGCAGAGCAAACTATGGCTACACCTTC
TRBD1 | TRBJ1-5 | TRBV28 | . | CASRTGDQPQHF | TGTGCCAGCCGGACAGGGGACCAGCCCCAGCATTTT
. | TRBJ2-3 | TRBV19 | . | CASSQWTGGTDTQYF | TGTGCCAGTAGTCAGTGGACTGGGGGCACAGATACGCAGTATTTT
. | TRBJ2-7 | TRBV27 | . | CASSSTPDYPKEQYF | TGTGCCAGCAGTTCAACCCCGGACTACCCTAAGGAGCAGTACTTC
. | TRBJ1-2 | TRBV27 | . | CASSFRRTTYGYTF | TGTGCCAGCAGCTTCCGAAGGACAACTTATGGCTACACCTTC
. | TRBJ2-2 | TRBV19 | . | CASRAQGGGELFF | TGTGCCAGTAGGGCCCAGGGAGGCGGGGAGCTGTTTTTT
TRBD2 | TRBJ2-7 | TRBV3-1/TRBV3-2 | . | CASSPGRDWYYEQYF | TGTGCCAGCAGTCCCGGGAGGGACTGGTACTACGAGCAGTACTTC
TRBD1 | TRBJ1-2 | TRBV28 | . | CASSTPGTGAYGYTF | TGTGCCAGCAGTACCCCCGGGACAGGGGCCTATGGCTACACCTTC
TRBD1 | TRBJ2-1 | TRBV4-1 | . | CASRGPSRGTYNEQFF | TGCGCCAGCAGGGGACCCTCCAGGGGGACCTACAATGAGCAGTTCTTC
. | TRBJ2-7 | TRBV7-6 | . | CASSLGAGSYEQYF | TGTGCCAGCAGCTTAGGGGCAGGGTCCTACGAGCAGTACTTC
TRBD1 | TRBJ2-6 | TRBV19 | . | CASSIGRTGRKTGANVLTF | TGTGCCAGTAGTATCGGAAGGACAGGGCGGAAGACTGGGGCCAACGTCCTGACTTTC
. | TRBJ1-6 | TRBV3-1/TRBV3-2 | . | CASSLTGSPLHF | TGTGCCAGCAGCCTGACTGGTTCACCCCTCCACTTT
. | TRBJ2-1 | TRBV9 | . | CASRRRGGLSEGVLGNNEQFF | TGTGCCAGCAGGCGGCGGGGCGGACTAAGCGAGGGAGTGCTCGGGAACAATGAGCAGTTCTTC
. | TRBJ2-7 | TRBV7-9 | few | CASSFLGRNYEQYF | TGTGCCAGCAGCTTTCTTGGCAGGAACTACGAGCAGTACTTC
TRBD1 | TRBJ2-1 | TRBV19 | . | CASSRDRSSYNEQFF | TGTGCCAGTAGCCGGGACAGGAGCTCCTACAATGAGCAGTTCTTC
. | TRBJ2-1 | TRBV7-2 | . | CASSLEGVAYNEQFF | TGTGCCAGCAGCTTAGAAGGGGTAGCCTACAATGAGCAGTTCTTC